The following is a T cell receptor (beta chain) sequence with its context. The CDR3 contains 16 residues. After removal of 5 bases from V and 4 bases from J, the junction contained 10 bases not matched to a gene. CDR1 and CDR2 (germline): SGHAT, FQDESV (reference sequence). The sample is drawn from a study of beta chain features in type 1 diabetes. Expressed TCRB transcripts got sequenced, as all isolated RNA was reverse transcribed. Method: immunoSEQ multiplex PCR; TCRdb's copy keeps in-frame clones and lacks some. The table records 350,000 to 400,000 clones, about 15% of them present only once. This chain uses TRBV11-1 with TRBJ2-7, with 11 bases fitting TRBD2. The TCR comes from a woman younger than 35 in good health. The sample consisted of naive CD4+ T cells from blood. CDR3 in DNA: TGTGCCAGCAGCCAACGCGTACTAGCGGGAGATTACGAGCAGTACTTC. Its protein is CASSQRVLAGDYEQYF.